The 4 T cell receptor beta chains listed next were all sequenced from one sample in a study of CD8 T cells in Susac syndrome (dated by TCRdb to the late 2010s). Library method: the immunoSEQ multiplex PCR assay. RNA was extracted using the RNeasy kit, and roughly 0.5 to 1 microgram was reverse transcribed with random hexamers. In-frame beta chains were kept once TCRdb had trimmed the public reads at Q25 with fastp and called clones with MiXCR. Under each unique CDR3 protein, matching rows form one entry showing the most common genes and DNA. This sample comprises 150,000 or so distinct CDR3 sequences, 94% of them detected only once. About 0.21% of the sample comes from the top ten. Specimen: CD8+ T cells from PBMCs. The source is a human donor with multiple sclerosis.

The chain uses TRBV28 and TRBJ1-5; D gene uncertain. Trimming removed 4 bases from V and 2 bases from J, with 21 bases in between. This CDR3 has 18 residues. Germline CDR1 MDHEN, CDR2 SYDVKM. CDR3 sequence (DNA): TGTGCCAGCAGTTGGCCAGCCCGCATGGGAATTGGCAATCAGCCCCAGCATTTT. Translated: CASSWPARMGIGNQPQHF.

The V and J genes are TRBV3-1 and TRBJ2-7, with D uncertain. Per germline, CDR1 LGHDT and CDR2 YNNKEL (reference sequence). Trimming cost V 3 bases and J 4 bases, with 13 bases left between them. This CDR3 region has 14 residues. The CDR3 DNA reads TGTGCCAGCAGCCACTTAATATGGGGTTACGAGCAGTACTTC. Translated, it gives CASSHLIWGYEQYF.

This clonotype was recorded once. The CDR3 loop is CASSYSNTRGRTEAFF. CDR3 sequence (DNA): TGTGCCAGCAGTTACTCGAATACGAGGGGGCGGACTGAAGCTTTCTTT. The chain joins TRBV6-2 or TRBV6-3 to TRBJ1-1; 7 bases align to TRBD1. Germline V gene lookup returns CDR1 MNHEY and CDR2 SVGEGT. V shed 0 bases, J shed 5 bases, and the junction held 9 bases outside the gene matches. There are 16 residues in the CDR3.

This clonotype showed up just once. V and J are TRBV20-1 and TRBJ2-7, with D perhaps TRBD1 (6 bases). Per germline, CDR1 DFQATT and CDR2 SNEGSKA (reference sequence). V was cut by 2 bases and J by 1 base, with 24 bases left in between. The length of the CDR3 is 18 residues. The CDR3 protein is CSARLSLSRQGPSYEQYF. The CDR3 nucleotides are TGCAGTGCTAGATTGAGTCTATCGCGGCAGGGGCCTTCCTACGAGCAGTACTTC.